Listed below are T cell receptor beta chains from one sample, sequenced in a study of early T cells in non-severe SARS-CoV-2 infection. TCRdb redid the calling of the 5' RACE reads with MiXCR, one entry per CDR3 protein. The sample lists more than 45,000 distinct CDR3 sequences, over 5% seen once, with under 9% in the top ten. Sequenced here: whole blood, sampled at baseline. These receptor sequences come from an adult who was a healthcare worker with PCR-confirmed SARS-CoV-2 infection or an uninfected control (not recorded which). Both conserved end residues are part of each CDR3. The D gene is left open where the match is weak. Clone size is stated in some rows and not others, as once, few, many or a class when expanded.

.	TRBJ2-4	14	TRBV29-1	many	TGCAGCGTTGAGATGGTGGTCGGAGTAAACATTCAGTACTTC	CSVEMVVGVNIQYF
.	TRBJ1-4	13	TRBV7-6	.	TGTGCCAGCAGCTCGAAGCCTGGAGAAAAACTGTTTTTT	CASSSKPGEKLFF
.	TRBJ2-1	16	TRBV11-1	.	TGTGCCAGCAGCTCCCGACAGAGATCCTCCTACAATGAGCAGTTCTTC	CASSSRQRSSYNEQFF
TRBD2	TRBJ2-3	13	TRBV20-1	few	TGCAGTGCTGTGGGACTAGCGGGAGATACGCAGTATTTT	CSAVGLAGDTQYF
TRBD2	TRBJ2-2	18	TRBV29-1	many	TGCAGCGTTGAAGAGTCGGGACTAGCGGGAGGTGGAGCCGGGGAGCTGTTTTTT	CSVEESGLAGGGAGELFF
TRBD1	TRBJ2-2	15	TRBV7-9	.	TGTGCCAGCAACCCAGGACAGGGGAACACCGGGGAGCTGTTTTTT	CASNPGQGNTGELFF
TRBD2	TRBJ2-1	16	TRBV27	many	TGTGCCAGCAGTGCCCTTAGCGGGAGGGCCACAAATGAGCAGTTCTTC	CASSALSGRATNEQFF
TRBD2	TRBJ2-7	20	TRBV7-9	many	TGTGCCAGCAGCTTAGCAATTCTCGGTGGGAAGCGGGATCACTCCTACGAGCAGTACTTC	CASSLAILGGKRDHSYEQYF
.	TRBJ2-1	14	TRBV7-3	many	TGTGCCAGCAGCTCCCCCCCCGGTCGGAATGAGCAGTTCTTC	CASSSPPGRNEQFF
.	TRBJ1-1	13	TRBV14	many	TGTGCCAGCAGCCTACAGGGGAACACTGAAGCTTTCTTT	CASSLQGNTEAFF
.	TRBJ1-2	12	TRBV3-1	few	TGTGCCAGCAGCCAAGTAGGCTATGGCTACACCTTC	CASSQVGYGYTF
TRBD2	TRBJ2-1	16	TRBV24-1	.	TGTGCCACCAGTGATTCCCTAGGCGGGAGAACAAATGAGCAGTTCTTC	CATSDSLGGRTNEQFF
.	TRBJ1-5	13	TRBV29-1	.	TGCAGCGTTTCCGACGGCCGCAATCAGCCCCAGCATTTT	CSVSDGRNQPQHF
.	TRBJ2-3	15	TRBV9	.	TGTGCCAGCACCCTTATGGGGGAGAGGACAGATACGCAGTATTTT	CASTLMGERTDTQYF
.	TRBJ2-1	18	TRBV7-6	many	TGTGCCAGCAGCTTAGGTCCGCCGAACCCAGCTCCATACAATGAGCAGTTCTTC	CASSLGPPNPAPYNEQFF
.	TRBJ2-7	18	TRBV3-2	many	TGTGCCACCCAACGTCGGGACAGGCCCGTTTTCTCCCCCCTTGAGCAGTACTTC	CATQRRDRPVFSPLEQYF
.	TRBJ2-3	15	TRBV20-1	.	TGCAGTGCTAGAGATATGACAGAAATCACAGATACGCAGTATTTT	CSARDMTEITDTQYF
.	TRBJ2-7	11	TRBV5-1	.	TGCGCCAGTCAGGGAGGTGGAGAGCAGTACTTC	CASQGGGEQYF
.	TRBJ2-3	13	TRBV6-5	few	TGTGCCAGCAGTTACCGTCCCACAGATACGCAGTATTTT	CASSYRPTDTQYF
TRBD1	TRBJ2-3	14	TRBV25-1	many	TGTGCCAGCAGAAGGACAGGGGGAGTAGATACGCAGTATTTT	CASRRTGGVDTQYF
.	TRBJ1-2	15	TRBV11-2	few	TGTGCCAGCAGCTTAAGCTCAGGGTCACGCTATGGCTACACCTTC	CASSLSSGSRYGYTF
TRBD2	TRBJ2-1	15	TRBV27	few	TGTGCCAGCAGACAAGCGGGAGAAGCTTACAATGAGCAGTTCTTC	CASRQAGEAYNEQFF
TRBD2	TRBJ2-1	13	TRBV20-1	many	TGCAGTGCAGATAGCGGGAAAGGCAATGAGCAGTTCTTC	CSADSGKGNEQFF
.	TRBJ2-7	13	TRBV25-1	many	TGTGCCAGCAAAGGCCTATTCTCCTACGAGCAGTACTTC	CASKGLFSYEQYF
TRBD2	TRBJ2-7	15	TRBV4-1	many	TGCGCCAGCAGCCAAGCGTCTAGCGGGAGCAACGAGCAGTACTTC	CASSQASSGSNEQYF
TRBD1	TRBJ1-1	13	TRBV29-1	.	TGCAGCGCCGAGACAGGGACGAACACTGAAGCTTTCTTT	CSAETGTNTEAFF
TRBD2	TRBJ2-3	16	TRBV5-1	.	TGCGCCAGCAGCTTGCTCAGCGGGAGAAGTACAGATACGCAGTATTTT	CASSLLSGRSTDTQYF
.	TRBJ2-7	16	TRBV27	few	TGTGCCAGCGGTCCTAGACGCGGGACGACCCTTTACGAGCAGTACTTC	CASGPRRGTTLYEQYF
TRBD2	TRBJ2-3	16	TRBV7-9	.	TGTGCCAGCAGCCCGATACGAGCGGGGATGAGGGATACGCAGTATTTT	CASSPIRAGMRDTQYF
.	TRBJ1-2	13	TRBV10-1	many	TGCGCCAGCAGTGAGTTACCAGGAGAAGGCTACACCTTC	CASSELPGEGYTF
.	TRBJ1-2	14	TRBV12-3/TRBV12-4	many	TGTGCCAGCAGTTTGTCAGGGACAAACTATGGCTACACCTTC	CASSLSGTNYGYTF
.	TRBJ1-5	16	TRBV19	.	TGTGCCAGTAGGAGCCAGGGTCGAGGTAGCAATCAGCCCCAGCATTTT	CASRSQGRGSNQPQHF
TRBD1	TRBJ2-7	15	TRBV20-1	many	TGCAGTGCTTTCAATTTTGGACAGGACTCCTACGAGCAGTACTTC	CSAFNFGQDSYEQYF
.	TRBJ2-3	15	TRBV9	many	TGTGCCAGCAGCTCTCGTCGAGACGGCACAGATACGCAGTATTTT	CASSSRRDGTDTQYF
.	TRBJ1-5	13	TRBV10-3	many	TGTGCCATCAGCGATAAGGGCAATCAGCCCCAGCATTTT	CAISDKGNQPQHF
TRBD1	TRBJ1-5	13	TRBV6-1	.	TGTGCCAGCAGTCAGCAGGGGGACCAGCCCCAGCATTTT	CASSQQGDQPQHF
TRBD1	TRBJ2-3	19	TRBV27	many	TGTGCCAGCAGTTTGAGGGTCAGGGGGCCTCCCTTTAGCACAGATACGCAGTATTTT	CASSLRVRGPPFSTDTQYF
TRBD1	TRBJ1-2	15	TRBV27	many	TGTGCCAGCAGTTTGTCCCGGACAGGGTACTATGGCTACACCTTC	CASSLSRTGYYGYTF
TRBD1	TRBJ2-5	14	TRBV28	.	TGTGCCAGCAGACCTCAGGGGGCGGCAGAGACCCAGTACTTC	CASRPQGAAETQYF
.	TRBJ2-7	16	TRBV5-4	few	TGTGCCAGCAGCTTGGCGGGAGCACGGGTCAACTACGAGCAGTACTTC	CASSLAGARVNYEQYF
.	TRBJ2-7	13	TRBV6-2/TRBV6-3	many	TGTGCCAGCAGCCGGGACGGCTCCTACGAGCAGTACTTC	CASSRDGSYEQYF
.	TRBJ2-3	14	TRBV27	.	TGTGCCAGCAGGGACCAGCAGGTCACAGATACGCAGTATTTT	CASRDQQVTDTQYF
.	TRBJ2-7	13	TRBV29-1	.	TGCAGCGTTGACTGGCTAGCAGGCGGGGAGCAGTACTTC	CSVDWLAGGEQYF
TRBD1	TRBJ2-7	14	TRBV19	few	TGTGCCAGTAGTGTGGACAGGTTAACCTACGAGCAGTACTTC	CASSVDRLTYEQYF
TRBD2	TRBJ2-3	14	TRBV7-2	.	TGTGTCACGAGGGGCGGGAGGGCCGCAGATACGCAGTATTTT	CVTRGGRAADTQYF
TRBD2	TRBJ2-7	17	TRBV9	many	TGTGCCAGCAGCGCCAAACCCGCACTAGCGGGAGGTAACGAGCAGTACTTC	CASSAKPALAGGNEQYF
.	TRBJ1-6	14	TRBV28	many	TGTGCCAGCAGTTCGACAGCTGATAATTCACCCCTCCACTTT	CASSSTADNSPLHF
TRBD1	TRBJ2-2	15	TRBV28	.	TGTGCCAGCAGTTTCGGGACAGGGGACACCGGGGAGCTGTTTTTT	CASSFGTGDTGELFF
.	TRBJ1-6	20	TRBV27	.	TGTGCCAGCAGTTTAAGGGGACTCTCCTACGAGGACTCCTATAATTCACCCCTCCACTTT	CASSLRGLSYEDSYNSPLHF
.	TRBJ2-7	12	TRBV10-3	few	TGTGCCACCAATGGATTGAGGGACGAGCAGTACTTC	CATNGLRDEQYF
.	TRBJ2-3	12	TRBV20-1	.	TGCAGTGCGGCTGGGACCCAGGATACGCAGTATTTT	CSAAGTQDTQYF
.	TRBJ1-1	12	TRBV11-2	.	TGTGCCAGCAGCTTACTCCGACAGAAAGCTTTCTTT	CASSLLRQKAFF
TRBD2	TRBJ2-3	17	TRBV5-4	.	TGTGCCAGCAGACCCGGGACTAGCGGCCGAAGCACAGATACGCAGTATTTT	CASRPGTSGRSTDTQYF
.	TRBJ1-1	13	TRBV28	few	TGTGCCAGCAGTTTCTGGGGGGACACTGAAGCTTTCTTT	CASSFWGDTEAFF
TRBD2	TRBJ2-1	15	TRBV6-4	many	TGTGCCAGCAGTGCCCTAGCGGGTTCGTACAATGAGCAGTTCTTC	CASSALAGSYNEQFF
.	TRBJ2-7	14	TRBV6-5	.	TGTGCCAGCAGTTATGCGCTGAGGTCTCGCGAGCAGTACTTC	CASSYALRSREQYF
TRBD2	TRBJ2-2	16	TRBV5-1	few	TGCGCCAGCAGCTTGCTAGCGGGCCCAACCGCCGGGGAGCTGTTTTTT	CASSLLAGPTAGELFF
.	TRBJ1-1	13	TRBV28	few	TGTGCCAGCAGTTTAGGGCAGCACTTAGAAGCTTTCTTT	CASSLGQHLEAFF
TRBD1	TRBJ2-7	11	TRBV20-1	many	TGCAGTTACAGGGGTTCCTACGAGCAGTACTTC	CSYRGSYEQYF